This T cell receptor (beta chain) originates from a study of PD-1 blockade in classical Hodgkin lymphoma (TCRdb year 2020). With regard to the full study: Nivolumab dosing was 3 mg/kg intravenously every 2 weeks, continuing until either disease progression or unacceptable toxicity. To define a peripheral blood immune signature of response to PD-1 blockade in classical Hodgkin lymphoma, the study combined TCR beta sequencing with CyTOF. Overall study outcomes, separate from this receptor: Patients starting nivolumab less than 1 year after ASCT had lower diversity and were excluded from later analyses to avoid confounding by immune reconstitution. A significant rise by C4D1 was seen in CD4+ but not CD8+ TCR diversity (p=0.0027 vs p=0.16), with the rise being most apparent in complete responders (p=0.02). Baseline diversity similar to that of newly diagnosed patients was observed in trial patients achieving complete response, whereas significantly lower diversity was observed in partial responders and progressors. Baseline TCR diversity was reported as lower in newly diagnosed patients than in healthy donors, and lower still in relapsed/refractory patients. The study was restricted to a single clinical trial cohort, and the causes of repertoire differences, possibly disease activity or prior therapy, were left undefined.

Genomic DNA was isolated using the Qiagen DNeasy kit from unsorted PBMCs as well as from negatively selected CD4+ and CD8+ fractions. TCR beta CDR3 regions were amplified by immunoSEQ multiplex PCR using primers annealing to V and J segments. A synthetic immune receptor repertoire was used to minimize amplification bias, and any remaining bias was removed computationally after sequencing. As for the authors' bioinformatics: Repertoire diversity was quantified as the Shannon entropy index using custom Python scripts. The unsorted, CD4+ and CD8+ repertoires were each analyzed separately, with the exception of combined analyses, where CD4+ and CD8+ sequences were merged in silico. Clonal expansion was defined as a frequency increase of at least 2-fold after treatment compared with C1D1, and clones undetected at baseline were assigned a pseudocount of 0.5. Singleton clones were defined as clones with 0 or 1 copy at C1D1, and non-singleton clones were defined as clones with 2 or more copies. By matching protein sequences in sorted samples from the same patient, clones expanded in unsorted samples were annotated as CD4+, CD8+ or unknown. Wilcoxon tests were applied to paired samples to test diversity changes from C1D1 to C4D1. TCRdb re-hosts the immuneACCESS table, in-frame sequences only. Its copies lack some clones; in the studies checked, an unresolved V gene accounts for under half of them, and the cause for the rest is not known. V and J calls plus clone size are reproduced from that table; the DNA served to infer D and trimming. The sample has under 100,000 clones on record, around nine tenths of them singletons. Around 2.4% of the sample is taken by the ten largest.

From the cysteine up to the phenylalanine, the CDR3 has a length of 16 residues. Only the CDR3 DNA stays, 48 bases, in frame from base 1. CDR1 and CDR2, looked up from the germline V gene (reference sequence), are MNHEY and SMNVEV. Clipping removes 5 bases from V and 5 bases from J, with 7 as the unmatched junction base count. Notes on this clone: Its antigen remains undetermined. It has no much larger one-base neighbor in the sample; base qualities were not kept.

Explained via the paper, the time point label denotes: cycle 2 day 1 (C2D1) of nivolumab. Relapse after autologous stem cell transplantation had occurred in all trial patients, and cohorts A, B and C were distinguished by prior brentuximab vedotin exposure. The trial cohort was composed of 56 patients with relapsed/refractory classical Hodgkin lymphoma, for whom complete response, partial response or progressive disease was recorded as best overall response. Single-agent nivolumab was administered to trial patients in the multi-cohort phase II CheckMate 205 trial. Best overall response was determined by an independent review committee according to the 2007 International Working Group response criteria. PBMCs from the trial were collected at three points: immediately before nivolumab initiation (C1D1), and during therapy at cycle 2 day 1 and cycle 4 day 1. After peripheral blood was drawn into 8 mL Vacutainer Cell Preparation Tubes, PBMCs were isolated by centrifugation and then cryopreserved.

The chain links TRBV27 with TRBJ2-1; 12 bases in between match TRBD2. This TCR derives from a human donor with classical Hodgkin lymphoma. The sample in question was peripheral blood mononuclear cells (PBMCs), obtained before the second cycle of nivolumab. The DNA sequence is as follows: TGTGCCAGCAGTCTCCCCGGACTAGCGGGACACAATGAGCAGTTCTTC. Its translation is CASSLPGLAGHNEQFF.